These T cell receptor beta chains were read from a single sample in a study of T cell responses to AZD1222 COVID-19 vaccine. Method: immunoSEQ multiplex PCR; TCRdb's copy keeps in-frame clones and lacks some. The sample carries 140,000 to 150,000 clones, over 85% recorded once. This sample comprised peripheral blood, obtained on day 0 of AZD1222 vaccination. Receptor source: an adult in good health. Each CDR3 is given with its conserved first and last residue. D genes are given only for firm matches. A clone size is listed for some rows: how often the clone was seen (once, few, many), or a class if it is expanded.

v_gene,d_gene,j_gene,abundance,CDR3nt,CDR3aa
TRBV5-1,.,TRBJ1-5,.,TGCGCCAGCAGCTTGGGAGTTCGGGATCAGCCCCAGCATTTT,CASSLGVRDQPQHF
TRBV19,TRBD2,TRBJ2-3,.,TGTGCCAGTAGCAAGACTAGCGGGAGCACAGATACGCAGTATTTT,CASSKTSGSTDTQYF
TRBV18,TRBD1,TRBJ2-2,.,TGTGCCAGCTCACCGATGGGACAGGGGGACACCGGGGAGCTGTTTTTT,CASSPMGQGDTGELFF
TRBV18,.,TRBJ1-3,.,TGTGCCAGCTCACCAAGCGGACTCCCGAGCTCTGGAAACACCATATATTTT,CASSPSGLPSSGNTIYF
TRBV4-1,.,TRBJ2-5,.,TGCGCCAGCAGCCAGGTGGGCCCCATCCAAGAGACCCAGTACTTC,CASSQVGPIQETQYF
TRBV12-3/TRBV12-4,.,TRBJ2-4,once,TGTGCCAGCAGTTTAGGACTCATAACTCAGTACTTC,CASSLGLITQYF
TRBV14,TRBD1,TRBJ1-2,few,TGTGCCAGCAGCCCCTATAGGACAGGGACGGATGGCTACACCTTC,CASSPYRTGTDGYTF
TRBV30,TRBD2,TRBJ2-1,.,TGTGCCTGGAGTTCTCCCGGACTAGCTCTCTTCAATGAGCAGTTCTTC,CAWSSPGLALFNEQFF
TRBV19,.,TRBJ2-7,.,TGTGCCAGTAGTCGAGACAGGCGGGCCTACGAGCAGTACTTC,CASSRDRRAYEQYF
TRBV2,TRBD2,TRBJ2-7,.,TGTGCCAGCAGTGAAGGGACTAGCGGCTACGAGCAGTACTTC,CASSEGTSGYEQYF
TRBV5-4,TRBD2,TRBJ2-1,.,TGTGCCAGCAGCTTGGCCGGGGGGGAAGACAATGAGCAGTTCTTC,CASSLAGGEDNEQFF
TRBV5-4,TRBD1,TRBJ1-2,.,TGTGCCAGCAGCTTGGACAGGGGTGGGTACACCTTC,CASSLDRGGYTF
TRBV3-1/TRBV3-2,.,TRBJ1-4,once,TGTGCCAGCAGCCAGTTAGGTTCTGAAAAACTGTTTTTT,CASSQLGSEKLFF
TRBV7-3,TRBD2,TRBJ2-1,.,TGTGCCAGCAGCTTTCTAGCGGAAGACTACAATGAGCAGTTCTTC,CASSFLAEDYNEQFF
TRBV6-5,TRBD2,TRBJ2-3,.,TGTGCCAGCACGCGACTAGCGGGAAGCACAGATACGCAGTATTTT,CASTRLAGSTDTQYF
TRBV12-3/TRBV12-4,.,TRBJ1-1,.,TGTGCCAGCAGTCGGATGAACACTGAAGCTTTCTTT,CASSRMNTEAFF
TRBV19,TRBD1,TRBJ1-6,.,TGTGCCAGTAGTATAACAGGGGGTACTTCTACCTATAATTCACCCCTCCACTTT,CASSITGGTSTYNSPLHF
TRBV6-5,.,TRBJ1-2,once,TGTGCCAGCAGTTACACGGACAACTATGGCTACACCTTC,CASSYTDNYGYTF
TRBV19,TRBD2,TRBJ2-1,.,TGTGCCAGTAGTGGAGGGACTAGCGAGGGCTCCTACAATGAGCAGTTCTTC,CASSGGTSEGSYNEQFF
TRBV29-1,.,TRBJ2-1,once,TGCAGCGTAGGGTTCCCTAGGGGGGAAGGTCATGAGCAGTTCTTC,CSVGFPRGEGHEQFF
TRBV30,.,TRBJ1-3,.,TGTGCCTGGAGTGCGGGGAGGGGGGGAAACACCATATATTTT,CAWSAGRGGNTIYF
TRBV11-2,.,TRBJ2-1,.,TGTGCCAGCAGCTTAGAGCGGGACCCCTACAATGAGCAGTTCTTC,CASSLERDPYNEQFF
TRBV24-1,TRBD1,TRBJ2-1,.,TGTGCCACCAGTGATGCCGGGACCGGGACAGGGGCTTACAATGAGCAGTTCTTC,CATSDAGTGTGAYNEQFF
TRBV18,.,TRBJ1-4,.,TGTGCCAGCTCACCATCGGGGCAGGGTGGCGAAAAACTGTTTTTT,CASSPSGQGGEKLFF
TRBV3-1/TRBV3-2,.,TRBJ2-5,.,TGTGCCAGCAGCCAAGATCTGGCGGGAAGGCTCCAAGAGACCCAGTACTTC,CASSQDLAGRLQETQYF
TRBV7-9,TRBD1,TRBJ1-2,.,TGTGCCAGCAGCTCGGGACAGGGGGCCAACTATGGCTACACCTTC,CASSSGQGANYGYTF
TRBV11-2,TRBD1,TRBJ1-2,.,TGTGCCAGCAGCCGACAGGGGAGAGAAGGCTACACCTTC,CASSRQGREGYTF
TRBV28,.,TRBJ1-2,once,TGTGCCAGCAGCCAGGATAACTATGGCTACACCTTC,CASSQDNYGYTF
TRBV4-1,TRBD2,TRBJ2-1,.,TGCGCCAGCAGCCAAGGCCTAGCGGGATTAGATGAGCAGTTCTTC,CASSQGLAGLDEQFF
TRBV7-9,.,TRBJ2-3,.,TGTGCCAGCAGCTTAGAGGCTAGCTTCACAGATACGCAGTATTTT,CASSLEASFTDTQYF
TRBV5-1,.,TRBJ2-3,.,TGCGCCAGCAGGTCAGGGTTCACAGATACGCAGTATTTT,CASRSGFTDTQYF
TRBV29-1,TRBD1,TRBJ1-1,once,TGCAGCGTCGGGACAGACAACACTGAAGCTTTCTTT,CSVGTDNTEAFF
TRBV3-1/TRBV3-2,.,TRBJ2-7,.,TGTGCCAGCAGCCACGACATCTCTGACTCCTACGAGCAGTACTTC,CASSHDISDSYEQYF
TRBV5-1,.,TRBJ2-2,.,TGCGCCAGCAGCTTGGAAGGGCGTCTAGGGGCCAGCACCGGGGAGCTGTTTTTT,CASSLEGRLGASTGELFF